These T cell receptor beta chains were read from a single sample in a study of early T cells in non-severe SARS-CoV-2 infection. TCRdb re-analysed the 5' RACE reads in MiXCR, keeping a single row per CDR3 protein. The table has some 66,000 distinct CDR3 sequences, roughly 10% seen once. The sequenced sample was whole blood. These receptors came from an adult who was a healthcare worker with PCR-confirmed SARS-CoV-2 infection or an uninfected control (not recorded which). Both conserved end residues are part of each CDR3. The D gene is left open where the match is weak. Some rows mark clone size as missing; the rest say once, few, many or name a class of expanded clone.

d_call	v_call	clone_size	cdr3_length	j_call	cdr3_aa	cdr3_nt
.	TRBV28	many	15	TRBJ2-3	CASSLVGVGADTQYF	TGTGCCAGCAGTTTAGTGGGAGTTGGCGCAGATACGCAGTATTTT
.	TRBV20-1	.	14	TRBJ2-7	CSARDSLGNYEQYF	TGCAGTGCTAGAGATTCACTGGGCAACTACGAGCAGTACTTC
TRBD2	TRBV10-3	few	15	TRBJ2-1	CAISAGPSGHNEQFF	TGTGCCATCAGCGCAGGGCCTAGCGGCCACAATGAGCAGTTCTTC
TRBD2	TRBV20-1	.	14	TRBJ2-3	CSASRLAGGDTQYF	TGCAGTGCTAGTCGCCTAGCGGGAGGAGATACGCAGTATTTT
TRBD2	TRBV7-3	few	16	TRBJ2-1	CASSLSRLAGGDEQFF	TGTGCCAGCAGCTTAAGTCGACTAGCGGGAGGGGATGAGCAGTTCTTC
.	TRBV7-9	few	12	TRBJ2-7	CASSFGKAEQYF	TGTGCCAGCAGCTTCGGGAAGGCCGAGCAGTACTTC
.	TRBV5-5	many	16	TRBJ1-1	CASSPNRVLLATEAFF	TGTGCCAGCAGCCCGAACCGGGTCCTCCTAGCTACTGAAGCTTTCTTT
TRBD2	TRBV20-1	many	15	TRBJ2-1	CSAGLTSGTGDEQFF	TGCAGTGCTGGACTGACTAGCGGGACTGGCGATGAGCAGTTCTTC
.	TRBV28	many	17	TRBJ2-3	CASSPRDSALSTDTQYF	TGTGCCAGCAGTCCCCGGGATTCTGCACTAAGCACAGATACGCAGTATTTT
TRBD2	TRBV11-2	.	16	TRBJ2-1	CASSLSGLAGRDEQFF	TGTGCCAGCAGCTTAAGCGGGCTAGCGGGACGAGATGAGCAGTTCTTC
.	TRBV28	few	13	TRBJ2-5	CASIPGPRQTQYF	TGTGCCAGCATCCCGGGCCCTAGACAGACCCAGTACTTC
.	TRBV4-2	many	13	TRBJ2-2	CASSLRSSGELFF	TGTGCCAGCAGCCTTCGGAGCAGCGGGGAGCTGTTTTTT
TRBD1	TRBV5-6	.	16	TRBJ2-1	CASSPRTTGLTDEQFF	TGTGCCAGCAGCCCCCGGACGACAGGGTTGACGGATGAGCAGTTCTTC
TRBD1	TRBV29-1	.	15	TRBJ2-3	CSVARQGASTDTQYF	TGCAGCGTTGCCCGACAGGGGGCAAGCACAGATACGCAGTATTTT
.	TRBV19	many	15	TRBJ2-1	CASLDSRRSYNEQFF	TGTGCCAGCCTGGACAGCCGACGCTCCTACAATGAGCAGTTCTTC
.	TRBV2	few	10	TRBJ2-1	CASSELEQFF	TGTGCCAGCAGTGAGTTGGAGCAGTTCTTC
TRBD1	TRBV5-4	many	15	TRBJ2-6	CASSRQGPGANVLTF	TGTGCCAGCAGCAGACAGGGCCCTGGGGCCAACGTCCTGACTTTC
.	TRBV18	.	14	TRBJ1-1	CASSNLSGIWEAFF	TGTGCCAGCTCAAACCTGTCAGGGATCTGGGAAGCTTTCTTT
TRBD1	TRBV7-9	many	15	TRBJ2-7	CASTIGTAASYEQYF	TGTGCCAGCACCATAGGGACAGCCGCCTCCTACGAGCAGTACTTC
.	TRBV28	.	12	TRBJ1-1	CASSVGNTEAFF	TGTGCCAGCAGTGTAGGGAACACTGAAGCTTTCTTT
.	TRBV10-1	many	15	TRBJ2-3	CASSGGRTSTDTQYF	TGCGCCAGCAGTGGGGGGAGGACCAGCACAGATACGCAGTATTTT
.	TRBV12-3/TRBV12-4	many	16	TRBJ2-1	CASSLSRRFSYNEQFF	TGTGCCAGCAGTTTATCTCGGCGTTTCTCCTACAATGAGCAGTTCTTC
TRBD1	TRBV12-3/TRBV12-4	once	20	TRBJ2-5	CASSLTPGGGTGTRQETQYF	TGTGCCAGCAGTTTAACCCCCGGGGGTGGGACAGGTACGAGGCAAGAGACCCAGTACTTC
TRBD1	TRBV14	.	18	TRBJ2-7	CASSQDPLGQGRAYEQYF	TGTGCCAGCAGCCAAGACCCCCTTGGACAGGGTAGGGCCTACGAGCAGTACTTC
.	TRBV18	.	15	TRBJ2-7	CASSPNPRADYEQYF	TGTGCCAGCTCACCAAACCCTCGAGCAGACTACGAGCAGTACTTC
TRBD2	TRBV12-3/TRBV12-4	.	17	TRBJ2-1	CASSPTSGRASYNEQFF	TGTGCCAGCAGTCCAACTTCGGGGAGGGCATCCTACAATGAGCAGTTCTTC
TRBD2	TRBV20-1	many	14	TRBJ2-3	CSARGAGSTDTQYF	TGCAGTGCTAGAGGAGCGGGAAGCACAGATACGCAGTATTTT